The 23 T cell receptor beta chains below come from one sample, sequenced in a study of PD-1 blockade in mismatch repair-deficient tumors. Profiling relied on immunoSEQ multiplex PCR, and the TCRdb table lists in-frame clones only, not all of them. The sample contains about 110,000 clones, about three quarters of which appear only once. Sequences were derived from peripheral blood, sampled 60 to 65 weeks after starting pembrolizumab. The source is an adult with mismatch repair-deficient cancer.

CDR3 in DNA: TGTGCCAGCAGCCAAGGGTGGGCAGAGAAACCCTACGAGCAGTACTTC. Amino acids: CASSQGWAEKPYEQYF. This chain links TRBV14 with TRBJ2-7; D remains ambiguous. The CDR3 covers 16 residues. Germline-derived CDR1 and CDR2 are SGHDN and FVKESK. Trimming cost V 1 base and J 2 bases, with 15 bases left between them.

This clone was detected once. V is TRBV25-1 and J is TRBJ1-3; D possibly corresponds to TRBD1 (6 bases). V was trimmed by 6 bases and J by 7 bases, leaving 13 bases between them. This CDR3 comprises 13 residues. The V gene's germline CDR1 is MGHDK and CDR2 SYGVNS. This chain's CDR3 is CASSDRIANTIYF. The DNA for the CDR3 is TGTGCCAGCAGCGACAGGATCGCCAACACCATATATTTT. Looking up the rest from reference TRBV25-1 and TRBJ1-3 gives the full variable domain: EADIYQTPRYLVIGTGKKITLECSQTMGHDKMYWYQQDPGMELHLIHYSYGVNSTEKGDLSSESTVSRIRTEHFPLTLESARPSHTSQYLCASSDRIANTIYFGEGSWLTVV.

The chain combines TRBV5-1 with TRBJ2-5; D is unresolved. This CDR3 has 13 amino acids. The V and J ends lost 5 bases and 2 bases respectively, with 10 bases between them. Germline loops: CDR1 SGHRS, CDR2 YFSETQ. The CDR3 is CASSFGRQETQYF. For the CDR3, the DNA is TGCGCCAGCAGTTTTGGGCGGCAAGAGACCCAGTACTTC.

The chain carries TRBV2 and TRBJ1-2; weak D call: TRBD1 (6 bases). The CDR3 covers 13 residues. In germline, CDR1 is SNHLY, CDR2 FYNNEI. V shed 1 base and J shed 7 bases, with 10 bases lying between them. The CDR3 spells CASSEEGVGGYTF. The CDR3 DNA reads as TGTGCCAGCAGTGAAGAGGGGGTCGGTGGCTACACCTTC.

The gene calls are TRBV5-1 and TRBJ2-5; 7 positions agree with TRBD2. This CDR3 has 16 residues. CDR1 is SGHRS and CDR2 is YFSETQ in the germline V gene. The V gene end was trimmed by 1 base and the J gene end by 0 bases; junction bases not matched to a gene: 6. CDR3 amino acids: CASSLKTSYHQETQYF. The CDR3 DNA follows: TGCGCCAGCAGCTTGAAGACTAGCTACCACCAAGAGACCCAGTACTTC.

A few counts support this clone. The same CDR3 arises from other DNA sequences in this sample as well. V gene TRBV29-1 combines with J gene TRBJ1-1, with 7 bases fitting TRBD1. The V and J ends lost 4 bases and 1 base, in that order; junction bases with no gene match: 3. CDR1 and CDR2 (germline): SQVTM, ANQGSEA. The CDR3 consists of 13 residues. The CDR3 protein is CSVVRDRNTEAFF. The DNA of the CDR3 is TGCAGCGTTGTTCGGGACAGGAACACTGAAGCTTTCTTT.

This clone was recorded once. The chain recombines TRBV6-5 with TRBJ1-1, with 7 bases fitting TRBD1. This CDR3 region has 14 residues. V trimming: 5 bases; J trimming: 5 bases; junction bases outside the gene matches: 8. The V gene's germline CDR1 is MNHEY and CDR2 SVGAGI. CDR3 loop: CASSRSGGQTEAFF. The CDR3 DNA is TGTGCCAGCAGTCGCTCAGGGGGGCAGACTGAAGCTTTCTTT.

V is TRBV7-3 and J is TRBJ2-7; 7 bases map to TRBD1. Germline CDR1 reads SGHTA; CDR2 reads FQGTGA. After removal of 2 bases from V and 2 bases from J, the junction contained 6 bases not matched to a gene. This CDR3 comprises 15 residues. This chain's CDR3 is CASSLGGQFTYEQYF. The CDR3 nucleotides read TGTGCCAGCAGCTTAGGGGGACAGTTTACCTACGAGCAGTACTTC.

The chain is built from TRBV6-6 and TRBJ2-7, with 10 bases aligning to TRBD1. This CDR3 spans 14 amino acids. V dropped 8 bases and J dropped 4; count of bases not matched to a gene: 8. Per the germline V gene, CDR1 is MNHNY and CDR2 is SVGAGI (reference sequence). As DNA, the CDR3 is TGTGCCAGCCGAGGACAGGGGGTTTATTACGAGCAGTACTTC. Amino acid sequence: CASRGQGVYYEQYF.

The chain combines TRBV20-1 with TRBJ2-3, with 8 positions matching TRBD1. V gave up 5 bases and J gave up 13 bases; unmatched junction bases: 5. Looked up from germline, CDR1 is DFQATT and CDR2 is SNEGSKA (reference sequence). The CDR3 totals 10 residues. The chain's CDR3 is CSAGAGGEYF. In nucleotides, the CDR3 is TGCAGTGCTGGGGCAGGGGGCGAGTATTTT.

The CDR3 here is CASSLQGETQYF. CDR3 coding DNA: TGTGCCAGCAGCCTGCAGGGGGAGACCCAGTACTTC. The V gene is TRBV5-4, the J gene TRBJ2-5; possible D gene TRBD1, 6 bases. V was pared by 4 bases and J by 5 bases, with 9 bases between. The germline CDR1 and CDR2 sequences are SGHNT and YYREEE (reference sequence). The CDR3 is 12 residues long.

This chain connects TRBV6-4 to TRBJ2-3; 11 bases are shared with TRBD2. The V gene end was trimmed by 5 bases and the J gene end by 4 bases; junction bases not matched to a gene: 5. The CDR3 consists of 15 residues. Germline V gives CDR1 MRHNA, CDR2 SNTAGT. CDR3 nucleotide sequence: TGTGCCAGCAGTACCGGGACTAGCGGAGCAGATACGCAGTATTTT. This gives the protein CASSTGTSGADTQYF.

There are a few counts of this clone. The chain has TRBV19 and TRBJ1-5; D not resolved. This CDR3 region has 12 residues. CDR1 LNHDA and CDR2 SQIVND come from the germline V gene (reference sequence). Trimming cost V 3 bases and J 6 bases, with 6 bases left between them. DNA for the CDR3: TGTGCCAGTAGTATTGGGTTTCAGCCCCAGCATTTT. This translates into CASSIGFQPQHF. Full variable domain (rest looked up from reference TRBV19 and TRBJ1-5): DGGITQSPKYLFRKEGQNVTLSCEQNLNHDAMYWYRQDPGQGLRLIYYSQIVNDFQKGDIAEGYSVSREKKESFPLTVTSAQKNPTAFYLCASSIGFQPQHFGDGTRLSIL.

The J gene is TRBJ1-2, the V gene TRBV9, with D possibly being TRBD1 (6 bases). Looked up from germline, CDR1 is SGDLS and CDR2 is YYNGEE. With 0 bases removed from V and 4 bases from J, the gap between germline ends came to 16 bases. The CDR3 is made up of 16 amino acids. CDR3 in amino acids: CASSVGPGAGAYGYTF. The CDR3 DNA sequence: TGTGCCAGCAGCGTAGGCCCAGGGGCTGGGGCCTATGGCTACACCTTC.

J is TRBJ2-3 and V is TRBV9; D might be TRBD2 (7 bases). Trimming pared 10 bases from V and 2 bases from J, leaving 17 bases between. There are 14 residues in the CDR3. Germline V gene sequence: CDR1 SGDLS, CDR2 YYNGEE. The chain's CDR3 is CASQKGGATDTQYF. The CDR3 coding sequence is TGTGCCTCTCAAAAGGGGGGGGCCACAGATACGCAGTATTTT.

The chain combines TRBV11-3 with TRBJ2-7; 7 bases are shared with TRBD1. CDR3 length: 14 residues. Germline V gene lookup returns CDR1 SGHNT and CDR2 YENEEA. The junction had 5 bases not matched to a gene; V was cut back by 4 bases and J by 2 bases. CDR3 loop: CASSSRGTTYEQYF. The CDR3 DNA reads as TGTGCCAGCAGCTCCAGGGGGACAACCTACGAGCAGTACTTC.

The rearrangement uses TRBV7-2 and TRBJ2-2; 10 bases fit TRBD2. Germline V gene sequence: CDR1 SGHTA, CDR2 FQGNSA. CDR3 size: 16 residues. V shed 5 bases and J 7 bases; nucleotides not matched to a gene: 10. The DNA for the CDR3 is TGTGCCAGCAGCCCCGGGGTTAGCGGGAGGAACGGGGAGCTGTTTTTT. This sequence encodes CASSPGVSGRNGELFF. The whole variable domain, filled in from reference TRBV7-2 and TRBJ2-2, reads GAGVSQSPSNKVTEKGKDVELRCDPISGHTALYWYRQSLGQGLEFLIYFQGNSAPDKSGLPSDRFSAERTGGSVSTLTIQRTQQEDSAVYLCASSPGVSGRNGELFFGEGSRLTVL.

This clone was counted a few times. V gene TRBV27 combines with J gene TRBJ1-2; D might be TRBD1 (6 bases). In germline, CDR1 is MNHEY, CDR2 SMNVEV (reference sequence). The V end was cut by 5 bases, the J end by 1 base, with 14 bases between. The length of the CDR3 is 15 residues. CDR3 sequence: CASSKTGLNNYGYTF. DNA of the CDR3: TGTGCCAGCAGTAAAACAGGGTTGAATAACTATGGCTACACCTTC.

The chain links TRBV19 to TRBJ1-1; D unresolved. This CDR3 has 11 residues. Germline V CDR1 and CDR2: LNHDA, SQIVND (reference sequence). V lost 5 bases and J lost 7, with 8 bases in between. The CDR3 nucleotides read TGTGCCAGTAGTCCAGGCTTTGAAGCTTTCTTT. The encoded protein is CASSPGFEAFF.

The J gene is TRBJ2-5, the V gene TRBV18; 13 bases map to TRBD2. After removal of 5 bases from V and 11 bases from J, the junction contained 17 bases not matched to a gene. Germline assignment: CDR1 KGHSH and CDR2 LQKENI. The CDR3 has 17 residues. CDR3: CASSSGLAGAGLGEQYF. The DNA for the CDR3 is TGTGCCAGCTCAAGCGGACTAGCGGGAGCGGGTTTGGGAGAGCAGTACTTC.

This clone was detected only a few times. The CDR3 is CASSLDLAYEQYF. The CDR3 DNA reads TGTGCCAGCAGCTTGGACCTGGCCTACGAGCAGTACTTC. The chain recombines TRBV5-6 with TRBJ2-7; no clear D gene. Germline V gives CDR1 SGHDT, CDR2 YYEEEE. The CDR3 extends over 13 amino acids. V was pared by 0 bases and J by 2 bases, with 6 bases between.

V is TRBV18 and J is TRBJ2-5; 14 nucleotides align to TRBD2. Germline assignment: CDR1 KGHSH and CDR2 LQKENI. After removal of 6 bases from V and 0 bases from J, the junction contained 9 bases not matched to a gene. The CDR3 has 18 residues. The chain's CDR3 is CASSQGLAGGSYQETQYF. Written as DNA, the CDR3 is TGTGCCAGCTCGCAAGGACTAGCGGGAGGCTCATACCAAGAGACCCAGTACTTC.

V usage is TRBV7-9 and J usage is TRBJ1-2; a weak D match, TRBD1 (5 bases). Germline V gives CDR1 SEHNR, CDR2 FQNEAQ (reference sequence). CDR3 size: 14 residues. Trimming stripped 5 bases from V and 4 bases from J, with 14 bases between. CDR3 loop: CASSPQGLSYGYTF. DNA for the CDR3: TGTGCCAGCAGCCCCCAGGGCCTATCCTATGGCTACACCTTC.